These 11 T cell receptor beta chains were all obtained from the same sample, sequenced in a study of regulatory and conventional T cells in RAG deficiency. Sequencing used immunoSEQ multiplex PCR; TCRdb keeps in-frame clones, though not all of them. The sample shows tens of thousands of clones, around nine tenths of them seen only once. These data also formed part of another study, on regulatory T cells. That work contributes: The PCR used 52 TRBV and 13 TRBJ primers.

The source material was CD8+ T cells sorted from blood. These TCRs come from a human donor in good health.

The V call is TRBV29-1, the J call TRBJ1-3; D is uncertain. This CDR3 region has 15 residues. The V and J ends lost 6 bases and 0 bases respectively, with 15 bases between them. Per the germline V gene, CDR1 is SQVTM and CDR2 is ANQGSEA. The CDR3 sequence is CSVLFVVPSGNTIYF. CDR3 DNA: TGCAGCGTCCTCTTCGTAGTTCCCTCTGGAAACACCATATATTTT.

The CDR3 DNA reads as TGTGCCAGCAGCTCACCGGGACAGAGGAACTACGAGCAGTACTTC. Its protein product is CASSSPGQRNYEQYF. V is TRBV13 and J is TRBJ2-7; the match to TRBD1 covers 7 bases. With V trimmed by 4 bases and J by 3 bases, 9 bases remained unmatched. The germline V gene has CDR1 PRHDT and CDR2 FYEKMQ (reference sequence). This CDR3 has 15 residues.

The chain's CDR3 is CASSLADSTEAFF. CDR3 bases: TGTGCCAGCAGCTTAGCGGACAGCACTGAAGCTTTCTTT. V and J are TRBV11-3 and TRBJ1-1, with a tentative D call TRBD1 (6 bases). Trimming stripped 1 base from V and 4 bases from J, with 7 bases between. Per germline, CDR1 SGHNT and CDR2 YENEEA. CDR3 length: 13 residues.

This clone was counted once. The chain combines TRBV5-1 with TRBJ2-3, with 7 bases that match TRBD1. The germline V gene encodes CDR1 SGHRS and CDR2 YFSETQ. The CDR3 runs 15 residues. The V segment lost 4 bases and the J segment 2 bases; nucleotides outside the gene matches: 7. CDR3 sequence reads: CASSTEGGPTDTQYF. CDR3 DNA: TGCGCCAGCAGCACAGAAGGGGGCCCCACAGATACGCAGTATTTT.

The V call is TRBV18, the J call TRBJ1-3, with D hard to call. Germline-derived CDR1 and CDR2 are KGHSH and LQKENI. CDR3 length: 14 residues. Trimming took 4 bases from V and 4 from J, leaving 11 bases between them. CDR3 in amino acids: CASSQEALGNTIYF. The CDR3 nucleotides are TGTGCCAGCTCACAGGAGGCTTTGGGAAACACCATATATTTT.

The chain has TRBV10-2 and TRBJ2-7; the match to TRBD1 covers 8 bases. The CDR3 consists of 12 residues. Germline V gene data show CDR1 as WSHSY and CDR2 as SAAADI. The junction had 2 bases not matched to a gene; V was cut back by 5 bases and J by 5 bases. In DNA, the CDR3 is TGCGCCAGCAGTCTACAGGGGGACGAGCAGTACTTC. Amino acid sequence: CASSLQGDEQYF.

The V and J genes are TRBV7-9 and TRBJ1-4; TRBD1 matches 7 bases. The CDR3 has 18 residues. Germline CDR1 is SEHNR and CDR2 is FQNEAQ (reference sequence). J gave up 0 bases and V 1 base, and 8 bases lay outside the gene matches. CDR3 nucleotides: TGTGCCAGCAGCTTAGTCAGGGGGACTACTGCAACTAATGAAAAACTGTTTTTT. It specifies CASSLVRGTTATNEKLFF.

This clone is a singleton in its sample. V is TRBV7-8 and J is TRBJ1-6; D perhaps matches TRBD1 (5 bases). The CDR3 spans 16 residues. The ends were cut back, 1 base at V and 9 bases at J, with 16 bases in the middle. Germline CDR1 SGHVS, CDR2 FQNEAQ. The CDR3 DNA reads as TGTGCCAGCAGCTTAGTAGGGGCGTCCTCAGGTTCACCCCTCCACTTT. Amino acids: CASSLVGASSGSPLHF.

This chain joins TRBV15 and TRBJ2-7, with a possible D match to TRBD2 (5 bases). The CDR3 contains 16 residues. CDR1 LNHNV and CDR2 YYDKDF come from the germline V gene (reference sequence). V shed 0 bases and J shed 6 bases, with 18 bases lying between them. The CDR3 protein is CATSRDVGLAGVEQYF. CDR3 bases: TGTGCCACCAGCAGAGATGTAGGTCTAGCCGGGGTCGAGCAGTACTTC.

In its sample, this clone was seen a few times. The chain joins TRBV18 to TRBJ1-2; D ambiguous. There are 13 residues in the CDR3. From germline, CDR1 is KGHSH and CDR2 LQKENI. V shed 2 bases and J shed 3 bases, with 7 bases lying between them. Written as DNA, the CDR3 is TGTGCCAGCTCACCAGAGACGGACTATGGCTACACCTTC. Encoded protein: CASSPETDYGYTF.

Comment on this clone: The sample has other DNA sequences that encode this CDR3 too. The chain uses TRBV14 and TRBJ1-2; perhaps TRBD1 as D (5 bases). CDR3 length equals 12 residues. The V and J ends lost 4 bases and 4 bases respectively, with 7 bases between them. The germline CDR1 and CDR2 sequences are SGHDN and FVKESK. The CDR3 here is CASSPGGYGYTF. The CDR3 DNA is TGTGCCAGCAGCCCCGGGGGCTATGGCTACACCTTC.